The clone carrying this T cell receptor beta chain was counted at least ten times. The antigen remains unidentified. This sample stems from a study of regulatory T cells in long-lasting Graves disease. Study overall: Over 5 years of antithyroid drugs with positive TSH receptor antibodies was taken to mean persistent Graves' disease.

CDR1 is SGHRS and CDR2 is YFSETQ in the germline V gene. This CDR3 is 14 amino acids long. V was clipped by 4 bases and J by 6 bases, with 11 bases between them. CDR3-region Arm-PCR and iRepertoire HTBI primers produced the TCR beta libraries. MiXCR, run by TCRdb on the multiplex PCR reads, gives a single entry per CDR3 protein. The data contain 400,000 to 500,000 distinct CDR3 sequences, roughly 20% of them singletons. Study results and limitations: Reduced TCR diversity was observed in persistent Graves' patients versus newly diagnosed patients. Accuracy was possibly reduced by small sample size.

This sample's time point: persistent/refractory GD, antithyroid drugs over 5 years with positive TRAb. Isolated PBMC RNA provided the starting material for the TCR library. By American Thyroid Association guidelines, Graves' disease was diagnosed in the cohort. The clonotype originates from a female donor with Graves disease. The chain recombines TRBV5-1 with TRBJ2-6, with a possible D match to TRBD1 (5 bases). The sequences come from peripheral blood mononuclear cells (PBMCs), collected when the disease was refractory, from a patient treated with antithyroid drugs. CDR3 in DNA: TGCGCCAGCAGCCTACACGGACAGGCCAACGTCCTGACTTTC. It codes for CASSLHGQANVLTF.